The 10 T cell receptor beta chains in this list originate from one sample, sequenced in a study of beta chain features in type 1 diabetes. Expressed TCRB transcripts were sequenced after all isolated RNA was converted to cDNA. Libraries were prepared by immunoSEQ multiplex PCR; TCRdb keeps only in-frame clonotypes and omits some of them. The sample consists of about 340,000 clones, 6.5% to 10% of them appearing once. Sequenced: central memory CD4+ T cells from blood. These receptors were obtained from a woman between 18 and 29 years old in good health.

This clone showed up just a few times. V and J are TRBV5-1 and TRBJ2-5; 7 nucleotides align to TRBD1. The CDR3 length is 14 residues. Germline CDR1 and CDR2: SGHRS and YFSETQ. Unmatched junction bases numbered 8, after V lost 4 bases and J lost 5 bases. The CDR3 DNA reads TGCGCCAGCAGCGAACAGGGGTCCTCGGAGACCCAGTACTTC. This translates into CASSEQGSSETQYF.

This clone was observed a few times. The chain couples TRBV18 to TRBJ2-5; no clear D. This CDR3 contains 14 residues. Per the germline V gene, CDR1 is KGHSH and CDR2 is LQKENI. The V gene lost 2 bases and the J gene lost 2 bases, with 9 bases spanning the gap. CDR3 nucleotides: TGTGCCAGCTCACCAGTGAGGTCACAAGAGACCCAGTACTTC. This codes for CASSPVRSQETQYF.

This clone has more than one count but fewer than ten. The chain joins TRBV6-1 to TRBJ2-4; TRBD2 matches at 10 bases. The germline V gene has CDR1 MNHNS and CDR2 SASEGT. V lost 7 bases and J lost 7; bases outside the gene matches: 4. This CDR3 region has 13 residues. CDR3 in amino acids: CASNLAGGNIQYF. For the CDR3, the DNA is TGTGCCAGCAACTTAGCGGGAGGCAACATTCAGTACTTC.

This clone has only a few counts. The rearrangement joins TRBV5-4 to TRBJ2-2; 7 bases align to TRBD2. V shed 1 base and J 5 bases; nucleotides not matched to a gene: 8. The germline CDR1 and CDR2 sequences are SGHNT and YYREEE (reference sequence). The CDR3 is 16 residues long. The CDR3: CASSLLAGRGTGELFF. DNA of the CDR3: TGTGCCAGCAGCTTGCTGGCAGGGAGGGGTACCGGGGAGCTGTTTTTT.

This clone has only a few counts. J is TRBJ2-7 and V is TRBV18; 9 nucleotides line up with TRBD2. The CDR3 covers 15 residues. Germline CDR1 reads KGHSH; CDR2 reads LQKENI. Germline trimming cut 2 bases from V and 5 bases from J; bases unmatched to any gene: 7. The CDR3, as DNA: TGTGCCAGCTCACCAAGGGCGGGAGGGCGCGACGAGCAGTACTTC. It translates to CASSPRAGGRDEQYF.

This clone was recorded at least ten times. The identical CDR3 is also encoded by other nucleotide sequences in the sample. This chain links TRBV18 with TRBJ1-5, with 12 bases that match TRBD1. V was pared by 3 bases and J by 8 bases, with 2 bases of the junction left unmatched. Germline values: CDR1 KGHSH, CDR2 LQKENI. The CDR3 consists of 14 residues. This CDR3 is CASSPGQGAKPQHF. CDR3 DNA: TGTGCCAGCTCACCGGGACAGGGGGCCAAGCCCCAGCATTTT.

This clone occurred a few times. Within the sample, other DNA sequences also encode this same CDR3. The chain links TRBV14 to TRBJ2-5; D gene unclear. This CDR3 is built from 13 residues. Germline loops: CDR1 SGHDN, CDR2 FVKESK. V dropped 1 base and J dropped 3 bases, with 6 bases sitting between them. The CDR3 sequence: CASSQAPKETQYF. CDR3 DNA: TGTGCCAGCAGCCAAGCCCCAAAAGAGACCCAGTACTTC.

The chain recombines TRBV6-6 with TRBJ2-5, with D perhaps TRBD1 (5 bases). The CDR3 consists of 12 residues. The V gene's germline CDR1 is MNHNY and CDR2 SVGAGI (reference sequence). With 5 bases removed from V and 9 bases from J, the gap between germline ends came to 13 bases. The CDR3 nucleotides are TGTGCCAGCAGTGACAGAAATATGGCCCAGTACTTC. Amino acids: CASSDRNMAQYF.

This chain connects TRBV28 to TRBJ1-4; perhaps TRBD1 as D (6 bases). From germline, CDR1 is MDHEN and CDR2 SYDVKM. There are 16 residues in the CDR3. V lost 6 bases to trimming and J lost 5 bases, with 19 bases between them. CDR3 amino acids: CASSDWYGQNNEKLFF. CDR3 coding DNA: TGTGCCAGCAGCGATTGGTACGGACAGAACAATGAAAAACTGTTTTTT.

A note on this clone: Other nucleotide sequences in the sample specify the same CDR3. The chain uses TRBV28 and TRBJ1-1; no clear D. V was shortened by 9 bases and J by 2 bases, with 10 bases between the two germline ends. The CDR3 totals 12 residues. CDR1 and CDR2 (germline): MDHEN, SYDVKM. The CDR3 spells CASRRGNTEAFF. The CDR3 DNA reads TGTGCCAGTAGACGGGGAAACACTGAAGCTTTCTTT.